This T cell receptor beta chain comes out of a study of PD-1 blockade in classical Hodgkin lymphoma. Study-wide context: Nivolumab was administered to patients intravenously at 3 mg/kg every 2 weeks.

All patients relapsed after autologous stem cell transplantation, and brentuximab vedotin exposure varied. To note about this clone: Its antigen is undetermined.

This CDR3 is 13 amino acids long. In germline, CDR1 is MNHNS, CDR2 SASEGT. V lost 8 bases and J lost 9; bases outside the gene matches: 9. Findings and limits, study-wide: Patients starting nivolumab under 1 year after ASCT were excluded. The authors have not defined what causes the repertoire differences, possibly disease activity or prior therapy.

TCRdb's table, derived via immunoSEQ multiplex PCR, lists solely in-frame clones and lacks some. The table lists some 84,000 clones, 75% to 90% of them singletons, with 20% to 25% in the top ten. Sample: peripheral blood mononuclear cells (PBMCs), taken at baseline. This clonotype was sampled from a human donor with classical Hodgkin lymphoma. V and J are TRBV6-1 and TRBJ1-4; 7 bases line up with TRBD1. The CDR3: CASVSEGAKKLFF. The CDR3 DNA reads TGTGCCAGCGTCTCGGAGGGGGCGAAAAAACTGTTTTTT.